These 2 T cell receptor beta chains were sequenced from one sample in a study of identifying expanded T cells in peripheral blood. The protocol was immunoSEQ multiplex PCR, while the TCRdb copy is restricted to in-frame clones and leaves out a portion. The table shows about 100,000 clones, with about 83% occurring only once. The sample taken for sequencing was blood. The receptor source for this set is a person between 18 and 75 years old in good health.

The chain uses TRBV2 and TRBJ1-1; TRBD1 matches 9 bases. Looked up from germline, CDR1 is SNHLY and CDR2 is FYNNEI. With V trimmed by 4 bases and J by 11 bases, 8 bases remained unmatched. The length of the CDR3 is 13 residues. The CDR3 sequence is CASSGGPGTGAFF. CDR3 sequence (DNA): TGTGCCAGCAGTGGGGGCCCCGGGACAGGGGCTTTCTTT.

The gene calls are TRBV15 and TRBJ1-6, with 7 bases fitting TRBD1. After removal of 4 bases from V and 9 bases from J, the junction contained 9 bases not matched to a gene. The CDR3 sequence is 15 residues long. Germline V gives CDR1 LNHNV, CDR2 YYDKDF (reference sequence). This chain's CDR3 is CATSTQNRGGSPLHF. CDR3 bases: TGTGCCACCAGCACACAAAACAGGGGAGGTTCACCCCTCCACTTT. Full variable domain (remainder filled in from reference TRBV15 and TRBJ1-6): DAMVIQNPRYQVTQFGKPVTLSCSQTLNHNVMYWYQQKSSQAPKLLFHYYDKDFNNEADTPDNFQSRRPNTSFCFLDIRSPGLGDTAMYLCATSTQNRGGSPLHFGNGTRLTVT.